A single T cell receptor (beta chain) is shown here with its context. These data originate in a study of blood T cell repertoires in COVID-19. Germline trimming cut 2 bases from V and 6 bases from J; bases unmatched to any gene: 6. Germline CDR1 PRHDT, CDR2 FYEKMQ (reference sequence). The CDR3 sequence is 15 residues long. Clones were read by immunoSEQ multiplex PCR, and TCRdb kept only the in-frame ones, dropping some. The sample has about 300,000 clones, 70% to 90% seen once. The sample taken for sequencing was peripheral blood. The sequence derives from a man between 18 and 35 years old with active or convalescent COVID-19. V usage is TRBV13 and J usage is TRBJ2-4; 8 bases are shared with TRBD2. CDR3 residues: CASSLTGGAGNIQYF. The CDR3 DNA sequence: TGTGCCAGCAGCTTAACCGGGGGGGCTGGAAACATTCAGTACTTC.